This paragraph covers one T cell receptor (beta chain) sequence. Authors' methods: From reference gene primer amplification, estimates of nucleated cell counts were derived. This table comes from immunoSEQ multiplex PCR, and its TCRdb copy is limited to in-frame clones, with some not included. V and J calls and clone size are those listed in that table; D and trimming were worked out from the DNA. Of roughly 230,000 clones listed, roughly 85% are singletons. The entry originates in a study of blood T cell repertoires in COVID-19. Study information: Both acute and convalescent COVID-19 samples were obtained from the United States, Italy and Spain. PBMCs, B-cell-depleted T cells, or T cells were the source of the cDNA or gDNA that made up the material.

The CDR3 is 13 residues long. V was clipped by 3 bases and J by 2 bases, with 9 bases between them. Germline CDR1 is GTSNPN and CDR2 is SVGIG (reference sequence). The receptor was derived from a man between 40 and 49 years old with acute or convalescent COVID-19. Sequenced sample: peripheral blood. J is TRBJ2-3 and V is TRBV30; D remains unclear. The CDR3 here is CAWSGTDTDTQYF. The DNA for the CDR3 is TGTGCCTGGAGCGGTACCGACACAGATACGCAGTATTTT.